Each of the 18 T cell receptor beta chains below was sequenced from the same sample in a study of blood T cell repertoires in COVID-19. Libraries were prepared by immunoSEQ multiplex PCR; TCRdb keeps only in-frame clonotypes and omits some of them. The sample includes fewer than 250,000 clones, around 80% of them seen just once. The sample consisted of peripheral blood. The receptors were gathered from a man aged 25 to 40 with active or convalescent COVID-19.

The chain couples TRBV4-3 to TRBJ2-1; TRBD2 is a possible D gene (5 bases). CDR3 length: 14 residues. V lost 8 bases, J lost 3 bases, and 14 bases lay in between. Per germline, CDR1 LGHNA and CDR2 YSLEER. The CDR3 region has the DNA TGCGCCAGCTCGCGAGGGAAGAACTACAATGAGCAGTTCTTC. Its translation: CASSRGKNYNEQFF.

CDR3 in amino acids: CASSVQGADTQYF. CDR3 nucleotides: TGTGCCAGCAGTGTACAGGGGGCAGATACGCAGTATTTT. The chain carries TRBV28 and TRBJ2-3; 8 bases align to TRBD1. The CDR3 contains 13 residues. Germline V CDR1 and CDR2: MDHEN, SYDVKM. V lost 5 bases and J lost 4; bases outside the gene matches: 2.

The chain couples TRBV28 to TRBJ2-1; 7 bases align to TRBD1. The CDR3 is made up of 18 amino acids. Per germline, CDR1 MDHEN and CDR2 SYDVKM. V gave up 2 bases and J gave up 5 bases; unmatched junction bases: 15. This CDR3 reads CASSLGETTGSVDNEQFF. The CDR3 nucleotides read TGTGCCAGCAGTTTAGGGGAAACGACAGGGTCTGTGGACAATGAGCAGTTCTTC.

This sequence joins TRBV4-3 and TRBJ2-2, with 7 bases fitting TRBD2. Germline lookup yields CDR1 LGHNA and CDR2 YSLEER. J lost 8 bases, V lost 1 base, and 16 bases had no gene match. CDR3 length: 18 amino acids. The CDR3 loop reads CASSQVSSASGVWGELFF. CDR3 nucleotide sequence: TGCGCCAGCAGCCAAGTCTCTAGCGCTAGCGGAGTGTGGGGGGAGCTGTTTTTT.

The V call is TRBV13, the J call TRBJ1-6, with 8 bases identical to TRBD1. Per germline, CDR1 PRHDT and CDR2 FYEKMQ (reference sequence). J was trimmed by 9 bases and V by 5 bases; bases with no gene match: 6. The CDR3 is made up of 14 amino acids. The CDR3, as DNA: TGTGCCAGCAGCCCGGGACAGGCGGGTTCACCCCTCCACTTT. Its translation: CASSPGQAGSPLHF.

J is TRBJ2-2 and V is TRBV5-4; 9 bases are shared with TRBD2. J lost 5 bases, V lost 1 base, and 6 bases had no gene match. The CDR3 is made up of 16 amino acids. CDR1 SGHNT and CDR2 YYREEE come from the germline V gene (reference sequence). CDR3 protein: CASSLLGGRGTGELFF. CDR3 nucleotide sequence: TGTGCCAGCAGCTTGTTGGGCGGGAGGGGGACCGGGGAGCTGTTTTTT.

The chain recombines TRBV4-1 with TRBJ2-1, with D maybe TRBD2 (6 bases). The CDR3 is made up of 17 amino acids. With 2 bases removed from V and 0 bases from J, the gap between germline ends came to 14 bases. Germline CDR1 MGHRA, CDR2 YSYEKL. The chain's CDR3 is CASSQSPGSFSYNEQFF. CDR3 coding DNA: TGCGCCAGCAGCCAATCCCCCGGGAGCTTCTCCTACAATGAGCAGTTCTTC.

This chain connects TRBV1 to TRBJ2-1; the table's D gene call, TRBD2, was not cross checked with the DNA. TRBV1 represents a pseudogene. The CDR3 has 22 amino acids. CDR3 sequence (DNA): TGCACCAGCAGCCAGAAATTGCCAGGACTAGCCTATTCCTTCCTGTCATACAATGAGCAGTTCTTC. This sequence encodes CTSSQKLPGLAYSFLSYNEQFF.

The chain recombines TRBV7-9 with TRBJ1-3; tentative D call: TRBD1 (5 bases). Trimming stripped 0 bases from V and 4 bases from J, with 22 bases between. The CDR3 contains 19 residues. Per germline, CDR1 SEHNR and CDR2 FQNEAQ (reference sequence). The CDR3 protein is CASSLAAGRPVDTGNTIYF. The CDR3 DNA reads as TGTGCCAGCAGCTTAGCAGCGGGACGGCCTGTGGATACCGGAAACACCATATATTTT.

The chain has TRBV6-5 and TRBJ2-3, with D perhaps matching TRBD2 (7 bases). CDR3 length: 15 residues. Trimming took off 7 bases at V and 5 bases at J, with 19 bases between the two ends. From germline, CDR1 is MNHEY and CDR2 SVGAGI. The CDR3 here is CASTNGGAGGDTQYF. CDR3 bases: TGTGCCAGCACCAATGGGGGGGCCGGGGGAGATACGCAGTATTTT.

The chain recombines TRBV3-1 (or the pseudogene TRBV3-2) with TRBJ2-3; 8 nucleotides agree with TRBD2. V lost 4 bases, J lost 5 bases, and 11 bases stayed unmatched. The CDR3 contains 16 residues. CDR1 and CDR2 from the germline V gene are LGHDT and YNNKEL (reference sequence). The CDR3 nucleotides are TGTGCCAGCAGCCCGCGGGTAGCGGGGAGAGTAGATACGCAGTATTTT. This codes for CASSPRVAGRVDTQYF.

This clone has only one observation. V and J are TRBV18 and TRBJ2-3, with D possibly TRBD2 on 5 matching bases. The CDR3 has 14 residues. CDR1 KGHSH and CDR2 LQKENI come from the germline V gene. The germline V and J ends were trimmed by 1 base and 2 bases, with 7 bases remaining between them. The CDR3 DNA reads as TGTGCCAGCTCACCACAGAGGGCCACAGATACGCAGTATTTT. Its protein product is CASSPQRATDTQYF.

The chain couples TRBV21-1 to TRBJ1-1; the table gives TRBD1 as D, unverified against the DNA. TRBV21-1 is a pseudogene. CDR3 length: 16 residues. The CDR3 spells CASSWGEGPVNTEAFF. CDR3 bases: TGTGCCAGCAGCTGGGGCGAAGGCCCGGTGAACACTGAAGCTTTCTTT.

The chain is built from TRBV24-1 and TRBJ2-1, with D perhaps TRBD2 (5 bases). The germline CDR1 and CDR2 sequences are KGHDR and SFDVKD. This CDR3 region has 14 residues. V lost 3 bases, J lost 8 bases, and 13 bases lay in between. CDR3 in amino acids: CATSDGEGLDEQFF. CDR3 bases: TGTGCCACCAGTGATGGAGAGGGATTGGATGAGCAGTTCTTC.

The gene calls are TRBV7-8 and TRBJ2-1; the match to TRBD2 covers 16 bases. Looked up from germline, CDR1 is SGHVS and CDR2 is FQNEAQ. Trimming took 1 base from V and 6 from J; bases not matched to a gene: 6. The CDR3 spans 18 residues. CDR3: CASSLVHGTSGRGNEQFF. Here the CDR3 DNA reads TGTGCCAGCAGCTTAGTTCACGGGACTAGCGGGAGGGGCAATGAGCAGTTCTTC. The variable domain in full, completed from reference TRBV7-8 and TRBJ2-1, reads GAGVSQSPRYKVAKRGQDVALRCDPISGHVSLFWYQQALGQGPEFLTYFQNEAQLDKSGLPSDRFFAERPEGSVSTLKIQRTQQEDSAVYLCASSLVHGTSGRGNEQFFGPGTRLTVL.

The chain uses TRBV24-1 and TRBJ1-1, with a tentative D call TRBD1 (5 bases). CDR3 size: 13 residues. Trimming removed 9 bases from V and 4 bases from J, with 14 bases in between. From germline, CDR1 is KGHDR and CDR2 SFDVKD. In DNA, the CDR3 is TGTGCCACCCTTGGGGCGTCGGGCACTGAAGCTTTCTTT. Residues: CATLGASGTEAFF.

The V gene is TRBV28, the J gene TRBJ1-5, with TRBD1 identical over 9 bases. Trimming cost V 3 bases and J 4 bases; bases outside gene matches: 7. CDR3 length: 16 amino acids. Germline V CDR1 and CDR2: MDHEN, SYDVKM. CDR3 in amino acids: CASSFLQTGGNQPQHF. DNA for the CDR3: TGTGCCAGCAGTTTCCTCCAGACAGGGGGAAATCAGCCCCAGCATTTT.

The V call is TRBV2, the J call TRBJ2-1, with unresolved D. V was shortened by 5 bases and J by 11 bases, with 10 bases between the two germline ends. CDR1 and CDR2 from the germline V gene are SNHLY and FYNNEI. CDR3 length equals 11 residues. The CDR3 protein is CASSLSGKQFF. CDR3 DNA sequence: TGTGCCAGCAGTCTCAGTGGTAAGCAGTTCTTC.